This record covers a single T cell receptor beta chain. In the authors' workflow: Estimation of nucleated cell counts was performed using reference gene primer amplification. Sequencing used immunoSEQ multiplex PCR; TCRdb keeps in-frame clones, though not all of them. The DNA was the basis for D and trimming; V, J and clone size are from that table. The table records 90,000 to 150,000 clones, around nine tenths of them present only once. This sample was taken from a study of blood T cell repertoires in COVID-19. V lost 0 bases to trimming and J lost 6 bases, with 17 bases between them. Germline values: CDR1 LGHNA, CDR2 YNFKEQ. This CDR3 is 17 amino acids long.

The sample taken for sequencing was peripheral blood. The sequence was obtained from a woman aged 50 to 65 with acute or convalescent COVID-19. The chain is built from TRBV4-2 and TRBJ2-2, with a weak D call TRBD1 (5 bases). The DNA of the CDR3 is TGTGCCAGCAGCCAAGATTCCGGCAGGGTTCGGGCCGGGGAGCTGTTTTTT. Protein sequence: CASSQDSGRVRAGELFF.